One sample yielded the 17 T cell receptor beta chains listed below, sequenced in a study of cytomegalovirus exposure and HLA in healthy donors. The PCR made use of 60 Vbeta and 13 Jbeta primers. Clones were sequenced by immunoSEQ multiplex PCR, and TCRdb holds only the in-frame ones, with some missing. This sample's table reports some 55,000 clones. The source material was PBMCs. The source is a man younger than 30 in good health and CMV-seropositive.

CDR3 sequence (DNA): TGTGCCAGCAGCCAGACTAGCGGAGGGGCCGGGGAGCTGTTTTTT. Translated, it gives CASSQTSGGAGELFF. The J gene is TRBJ2-2, the V gene TRBV7-3; 9 bases fit TRBD2. The CDR3 totals 15 residues. Germline trimming cut 5 bases from V and 6 bases from J; bases unmatched to any gene: 7. The germline V gene has CDR1 SGHTA and CDR2 FQGTGA.

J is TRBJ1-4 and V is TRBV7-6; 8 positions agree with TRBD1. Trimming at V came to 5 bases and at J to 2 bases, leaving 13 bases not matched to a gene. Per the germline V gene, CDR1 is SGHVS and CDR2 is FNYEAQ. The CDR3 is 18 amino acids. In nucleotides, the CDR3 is TGTGCCAGCAGCCGACAGGGGCCGGGGGTAGTCACTAATGAAAAACTGTTTTTT. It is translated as CASSRQGPGVVTNEKLFF.

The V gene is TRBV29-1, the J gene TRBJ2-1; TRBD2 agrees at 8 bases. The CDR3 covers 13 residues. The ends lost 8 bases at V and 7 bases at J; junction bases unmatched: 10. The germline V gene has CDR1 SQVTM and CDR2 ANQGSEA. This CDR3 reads CSLGLAVRNEQFF. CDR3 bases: TGCAGCCTAGGACTAGCAGTCAGGAATGAGCAGTTCTTC.

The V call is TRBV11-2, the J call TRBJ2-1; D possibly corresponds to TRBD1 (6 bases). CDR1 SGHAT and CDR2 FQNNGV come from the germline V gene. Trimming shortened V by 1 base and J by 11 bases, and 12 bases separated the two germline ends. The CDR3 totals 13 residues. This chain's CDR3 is CASSLVNREKQFF. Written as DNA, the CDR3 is TGTGCCAGCAGCTTAGTGAACAGGGAGAAGCAGTTCTTC.

Written as DNA, the CDR3 is TGTGCCAGCAGTTTTTCCTGGGGGCGACCTAATGAAAAACTGTTTTTT. It codes for CASSFSWGRPNEKLFF. J is TRBJ1-4 and V is TRBV6-5, with D tentatively TRBD1 (6 bases). Trimming stripped 4 bases from V and 3 bases from J, with 15 bases between. The CDR3 consists of 16 residues. The germline CDR1 and CDR2 sequences are MNHEY and SVGAGI.

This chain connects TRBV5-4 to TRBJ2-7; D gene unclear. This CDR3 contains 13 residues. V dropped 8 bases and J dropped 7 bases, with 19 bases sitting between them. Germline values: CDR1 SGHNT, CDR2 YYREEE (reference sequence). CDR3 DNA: TGTGCCAGTATGAGGCAGAACTCTGGGGAGCAGTACTTC. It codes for CASMRQNSGEQYF.

DNA for the CDR3: TGTGCCAGCAGCCTTAGCGGGAGGTGGTACGAGCAGTACTTC. The encoded protein is CASSLSGRWYEQYF. The chain couples TRBV6-5 to TRBJ2-7; 10 nucleotides agree with TRBD2. The J segment lost 4 bases and the V segment lost 6 bases, leaving 6 bases of the junction unmatched. CDR1 is MNHEY, CDR2 SVGAGI, per germline. This CDR3 is built from 14 residues.

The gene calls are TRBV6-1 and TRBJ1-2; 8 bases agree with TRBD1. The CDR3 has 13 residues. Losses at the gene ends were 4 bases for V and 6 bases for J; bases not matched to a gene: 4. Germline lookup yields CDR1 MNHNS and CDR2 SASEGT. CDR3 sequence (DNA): TGTGCCAGCAGTGTAACAGGGGGTAATGGCTACACCTTC. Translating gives CASSVTGGNGYTF.

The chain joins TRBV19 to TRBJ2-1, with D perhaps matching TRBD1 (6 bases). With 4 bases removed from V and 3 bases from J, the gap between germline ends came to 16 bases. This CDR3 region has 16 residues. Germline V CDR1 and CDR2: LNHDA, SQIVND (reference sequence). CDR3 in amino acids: CASSTGAGADYNEQFF. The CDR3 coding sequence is TGTGCCAGTAGTACAGGGGCAGGGGCCGACTACAATGAGCAGTTCTTC.

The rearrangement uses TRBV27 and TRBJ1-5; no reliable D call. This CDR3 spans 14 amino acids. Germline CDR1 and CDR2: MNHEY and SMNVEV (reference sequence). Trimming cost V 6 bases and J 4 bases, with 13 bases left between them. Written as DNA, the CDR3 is TGTGCCAGCAGCCCCCGGGTTCCAAATCAGCCCCAGCATTTT. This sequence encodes CASSPRVPNQPQHF.

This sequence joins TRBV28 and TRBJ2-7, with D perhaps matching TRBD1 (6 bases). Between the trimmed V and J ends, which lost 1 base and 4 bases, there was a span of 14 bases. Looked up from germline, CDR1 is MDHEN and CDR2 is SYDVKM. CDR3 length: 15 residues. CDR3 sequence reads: CASSLLGDKVYEQYF. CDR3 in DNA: TGTGCCAGCAGTTTATTGGGGGACAAAGTATACGAGCAGTACTTC. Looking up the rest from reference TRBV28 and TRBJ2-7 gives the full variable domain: DVKVTQSSRYLVKRTGEKVFLECVQDMDHENMFWYRQDPGLGLRLIYFSYDVKMKEKGDIPEGYSVSREKKERFSLILESASTNQTSMYLCASSLLGDKVYEQYFGPGTRLTVT.

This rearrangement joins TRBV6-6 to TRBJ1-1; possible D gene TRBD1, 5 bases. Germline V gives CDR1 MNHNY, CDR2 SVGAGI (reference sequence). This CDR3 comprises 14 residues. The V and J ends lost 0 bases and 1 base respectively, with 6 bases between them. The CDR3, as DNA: TGTGCCAGCAGTTACTCGGGGGGGAACACTGAAGCTTTCTTT. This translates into CASSYSGGNTEAFF.

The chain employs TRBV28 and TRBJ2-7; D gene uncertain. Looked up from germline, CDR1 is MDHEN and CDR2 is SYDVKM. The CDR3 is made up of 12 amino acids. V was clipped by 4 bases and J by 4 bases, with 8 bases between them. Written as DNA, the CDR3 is TGTGCCAGCAGTTCCTACCTATACGAGCAGTACTTC. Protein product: CASSSYLYEQYF.

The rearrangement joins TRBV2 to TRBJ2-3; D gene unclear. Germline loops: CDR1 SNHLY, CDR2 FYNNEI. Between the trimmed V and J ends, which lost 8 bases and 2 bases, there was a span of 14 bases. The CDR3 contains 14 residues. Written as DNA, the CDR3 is TGTGCCAGCGAGGAACAACCACTCACAGATACGCAGTATTTT. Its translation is CASEEQPLTDTQYF.

CDR3 in amino acids: CASSPPYTEAFF. The CDR3 DNA is TGTGCCAGCAGCCCCCCGTACACTGAAGCTTTCTTT. This chain connects TRBV11-3 to TRBJ1-1; no definite D call. Trimming stripped 5 bases from V and 3 bases from J, with 7 bases between. CDR3 length: 12 residues. The germline gives CDR1 SGHNT, CDR2 YENEEA. The whole variable domain, remainder taken from reference TRBV11-3 and TRBJ1-1, is EAGVVQSPRYKIIEKKQPVAFWCNPISGHNTLYWYLQNLGQGPELLIRYENEEAVDDSQLPKDRFSAERLKGVDSTLKIQPAELGDSAVYLCASSPPYTEAFFGQGTRLTVV.

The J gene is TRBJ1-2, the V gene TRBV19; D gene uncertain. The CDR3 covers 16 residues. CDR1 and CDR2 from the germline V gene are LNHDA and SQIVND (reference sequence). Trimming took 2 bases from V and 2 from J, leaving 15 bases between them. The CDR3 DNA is TGTGCCAGTAGTATAACCCGAGGGTATAGCAACTATGGCTACACCTTC. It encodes CASSITRGYSNYGYTF.

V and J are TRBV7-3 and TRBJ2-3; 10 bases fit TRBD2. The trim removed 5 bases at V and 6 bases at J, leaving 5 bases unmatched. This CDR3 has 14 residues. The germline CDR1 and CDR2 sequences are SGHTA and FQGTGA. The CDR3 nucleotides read TGTGCCAGCAGCCCGGGACTAGCGTTCGATACGCAGTATTTT. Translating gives CASSPGLAFDTQYF.